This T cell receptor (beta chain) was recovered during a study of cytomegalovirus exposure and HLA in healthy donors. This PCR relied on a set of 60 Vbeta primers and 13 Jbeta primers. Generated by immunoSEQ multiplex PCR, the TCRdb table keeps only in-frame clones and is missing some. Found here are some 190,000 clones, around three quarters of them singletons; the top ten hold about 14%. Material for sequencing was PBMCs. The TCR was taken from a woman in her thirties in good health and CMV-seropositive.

In nucleotides, the CDR3 is TGCGCCAGCAGCTTGTTCGGGACAGGCCAAAGAAGAAATTCACCCCTCCACTTT. It yields the protein CASSLFGTGQRRNSPLHF. V is TRBV5-1 and J is TRBJ1-6; the match to TRBD1 covers 8 bases. V gave up 1 base and J gave up 7 bases; unmatched junction bases: 13. The CDR3 has 18 residues. Germline lookup yields CDR1 SGHRS and CDR2 YFSETQ.